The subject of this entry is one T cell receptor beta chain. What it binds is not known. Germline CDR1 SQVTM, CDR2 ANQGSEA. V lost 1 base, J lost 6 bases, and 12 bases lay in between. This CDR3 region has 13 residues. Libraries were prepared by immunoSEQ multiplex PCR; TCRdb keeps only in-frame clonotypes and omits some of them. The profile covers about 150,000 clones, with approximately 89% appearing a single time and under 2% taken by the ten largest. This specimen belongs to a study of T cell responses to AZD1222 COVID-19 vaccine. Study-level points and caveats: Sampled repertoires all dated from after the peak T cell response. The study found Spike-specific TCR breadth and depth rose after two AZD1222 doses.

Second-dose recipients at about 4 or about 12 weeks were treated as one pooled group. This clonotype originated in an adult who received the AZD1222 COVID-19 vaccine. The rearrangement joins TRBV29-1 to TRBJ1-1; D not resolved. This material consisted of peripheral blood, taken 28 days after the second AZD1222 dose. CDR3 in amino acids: CSVEGVAVAEAFF. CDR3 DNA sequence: TGCAGCGTTGAAGGGGTCGCGGTGGCTGAAGCTTTCTTT.